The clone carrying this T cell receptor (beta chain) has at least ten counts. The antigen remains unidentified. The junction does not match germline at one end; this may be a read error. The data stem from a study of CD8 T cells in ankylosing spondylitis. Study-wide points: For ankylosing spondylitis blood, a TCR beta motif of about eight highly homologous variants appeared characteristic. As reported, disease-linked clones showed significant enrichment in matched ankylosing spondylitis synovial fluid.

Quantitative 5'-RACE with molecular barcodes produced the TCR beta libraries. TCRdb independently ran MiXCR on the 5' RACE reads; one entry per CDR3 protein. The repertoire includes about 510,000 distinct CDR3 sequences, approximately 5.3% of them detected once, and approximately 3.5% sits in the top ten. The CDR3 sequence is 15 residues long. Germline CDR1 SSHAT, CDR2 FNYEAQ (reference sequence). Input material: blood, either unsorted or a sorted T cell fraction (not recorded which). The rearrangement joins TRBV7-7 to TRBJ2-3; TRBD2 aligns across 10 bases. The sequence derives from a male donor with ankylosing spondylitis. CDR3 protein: CASSFTSGTTDTQYF. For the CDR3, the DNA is TGTGCTAGCAGTTTTACTAGCGGGACTACAGATACGCAGTATTTT.